This is a list of T cell receptor beta chains from one sample in a study of CD8 T cells in ankylosing spondylitis. TCRdb itself ran the 5' RACE reads through MiXCR, one entry per CDR3 protein. Among fewer than 500,000 distinct CDR3 sequences listed, around 22% were seen once. The sequenced material came from blood, either unsorted or a sorted T cell fraction (not recorded which). The receptors stem from a male donor with ankylosing spondylitis. Each CDR3 is given with its conserved first and last residue. D genes are given only for firm matches. A row's size may be missing; if present it is once, few, many or a size class.

clone_size d_call j_call v_call cdr3_nt cdr3_aa
few - TRBJ2-3 TRBV24-1 TGTGCCACCAGTGATCCTCCAGGAGATACGCAGTATTTT CATSDPPGDTQYF
few TRBD2 TRBJ2-1 TRBV18 TGTGCCAGCTCACCACCGGGGCGGGAGGTCTCCAATGAGCAGTTCTTC CASSPPGREVSNEQFF
- - TRBJ2-7 TRBV28 TGTGCCAGCAGTTTATCCGGGACCCCCACCTACGAGCAGTACTTC CASSLSGTPTYEQYF
few - TRBJ2-5 TRBV12-3/TRBV12-4 TGTGCCAGCAGTTTTTTTGGTAGCGGAGAGACCCAGTACTTC CASSFFGSGETQYF
few - TRBJ2-1 TRBV12-3/TRBV12-4 TGTGCCAGCAGTTTTGCGGTGGGGGAGCAGTTCTTC CASSFAVGEQFF
few - TRBJ1-1 TRBV5-6 TGTGCCAGCAGCTACCGACAGGACGAAGCTTTCTTT CASSYRQDEAFF
few - TRBJ2-2 TRBV9 TGTGCCAGCAGCGTAGCTTCTAGCGCGTCGACCGGGGAGCTGTTTTTT CASSVASSASTGELFF
few - TRBJ1-5 TRBV5-1 TGCGCCACCGGGCGGGTAAGCAATCAGCCCCAGCATTTT CATGRVSNQPQHF
- - TRBJ1-6 TRBV5-1 TGCGCCAGCAGCTTGGCTGCCAGGGCTAATTCACCCCTCCACTTT CASSLAARANSPLHF
- - TRBJ2-5 TRBV18 TGTGCCAGCTCACCCTCCGAAAGGGGGGACCAGTACTTC CASSPSERGDQYF
- - TRBJ1-1 TRBV12-3/TRBV12-4 TGTGCCAGCAGTTTAACGCCCAGGGCGGCTGAAGCTTTCTTT CASSLTPRAAEAFF
few - TRBJ1-6 TRBV14 TGTGCCAGCAGCCAAGCCAAGGGTACTCCCCTCCACTTT CASSQAKGTPLHF
- TRBD1 TRBJ2-3 TRBV5-1 TGCGCCAGCGTGGACAGGGGGAGCACAGATACGCAGTATTTT CASVDRGSTDTQYF
- TRBD2 TRBJ2-5 TRBV5-6 TGTGCCAGCAGCTTCGGTATAGCGGGAGCTTTGGGGACCCAGTACTTC CASSFGIAGALGTQYF
few - TRBJ2-1 TRBV20-1 TGCAGTGCTGGGGGCCTGAGCCAAAGGGAGGCCTGTGAGCAGTTCTTC CSAGGLSQREACEQFF
few - TRBJ2-1 TRBV11-2 TGTGCCAGCAGCTTAGTTAGGTGGGGGCGCGAATCTACGAATGAGCAGTTCTTC CASSLVRWGRESTNEQFF
few - TRBJ1-2 TRBV3-1 TGTGCCAGCAGCCAACCGCGATCTGGCTACACCTTC CASSQPRSGYTF
- - TRBJ2-7 TRBV20-1 TGCAGTGCTCGGATCCTTGGACTCTCGAACTACGAGCAGTACTTC CSARILGLSNYEQYF
- - TRBJ2-7 TRBV6-1 TGTGCCAGCAGAACCCACCTGCGCTCCTACGAGCAGTACTTC CASRTHLRSYEQYF
few - TRBJ1-5 TRBV19 TGTGCCAGTAACACGTGGGGGACCGATCAGCCCCAGCATTTT CASNTWGTDQPQHF
- TRBD1 TRBJ1-1 TRBV9 TGTGCCAGCAGCGCAGGGGGCGAAGCTTTCTTT CASSAGGEAFF
few TRBD1 TRBJ1-2 TRBV20-1 TGCAGTGCGGCGAGACAGGGGGCGAGTGGCTACACCTTC CSAARQGASGYTF
- TRBD1 TRBJ1-4 TRBV7-8 TGTGCCAGCAGCTTAAGTCAGGGGGATGAAAAACTGTTTTTT CASSLSQGDEKLFF
few - TRBJ2-7 TRBV7-2 TGTGCCAGCAGCTACGACAGGTTCTCCTACGAGCAGTACTTC CASSYDRFSYEQYF
few - TRBJ1-2 TRBV19 TGTGCCAGTAGTTGGACAGACTATGGCTACACCTTC CASSWTDYGYTF
- TRBD2 TRBJ2-2 TRBV7-6 TGTGCCAGCAGCCAAGGACTAGCGGGAAACACCGGGGAGCTGTTTTTT CASSQGLAGNTGELFF
few - TRBJ2-2 TRBV6-1 TGTGCCAGCAGTCGGGGGCTAGCGAGCACCGGGGAGCTGTTTTTT CASSRGLASTGELFF
- - TRBJ2-7 TRBV4-1 TGCGCCAGCAGCCAAGGGAGCGGTTCGCGCCCCTACGAGCAGTACTTC CASSQGSGSRPYEQYF
- - TRBJ1-5 TRBV12-3/TRBV12-4 TGTGCCAGCAGCTCGCAGGAGCAGGGGCCCCAGCATTTT CASSSQEQGPQHF